The source of this T cell receptor beta chain is a study of shared clonotypes between healthy human individuals. The study, taken as a whole, reports: Naive subsets generally exceeded memory subsets in estimated richness.

Sequenced by immunoSEQ multiplex PCR; TCRdb stores in-frame clones only, minus some. The repertoire holds 190,000 or so clones, with roughly 91% as singletons. A word on this clone: As yet, its antigen is unknown.

Per germline, CDR1 LNHDA and CDR2 SQIVND (reference sequence). V lost 3 bases and J 2 bases, leaving 13 bases between the germline ends. The CDR3 extends over 16 amino acids. This chain joins TRBV19 and TRBJ1-4; maybe TRBD1 (6 bases). Sequencing used naive CD4+ T cells sorted from blood. Documented subset: CD45RA+ positively selected. This receptor was taken from a woman in her thirties in good health. CDR3 in DNA: TGTGCCAGTAGTATTGGACAGCAGGGGACTAATGAAAAACTGTTTTTT. It is translated as CASSIGQQGTNEKLFF.